These 12 T cell receptor beta chains were all obtained from the same sample, sequenced in a study of blood T cell repertoires in COVID-19. The assay was immunoSEQ multiplex PCR, and TCRdb's table has in-frame clones only and misses some. The sample lists some 31,000 clones; around 90% were seen once. Sequencing was carried out using peripheral blood. The receptors shown here come from a human donor with active COVID-19. The donor label of this sample is uncertain.

A remark on this clone: The junction departs from the called germline gene at one end, perhaps through a read error. The chain has TRBV30 and TRBJ2-7; D may be TRBD2 (7 bases). The CDR3 covers 15 residues. The germline CDR1 and CDR2 sequences are GTSNPN and SVGIG (reference sequence). CDR3 in DNA: TGTGCCTGGAGTGTTGGGGGGGCCGCGCTCCCGCGAGAGAACTTC. This codes for CAWSVGGAALPRENF. Based on the CDR3 plus reference TRBV30 and TRBJ2-7, the full variable domain is SQTIHQWPATLVQPVGSPLSLECTVEGTSNPNLYWYRQAAGRGLQLLFYSVGIGQISSEVPQNLSASRPQDRQFILSSKKLLLSDSGFYLCAWSVGGAALPRENFGPGTRLTVT.

V is TRBV6-2 or TRBV6-3 and J is TRBJ2-3, with 8 bases lining up with TRBD2. The CDR3 totals 16 residues. Trimming at V came to 6 bases and at J to 1 base, leaving 9 bases not matched to a gene. Germline loops: CDR1 MNHEY, CDR2 SVGEGT. CDR3 sequence reads: CASSPPAGVGTDTQYF. In DNA form, the CDR3 reads TGTGCCAGCAGCCCTCCAGCGGGAGTTGGCACAGATACGCAGTATTTT.

This rearrangement joins TRBV30 to TRBJ2-1; D uncertain. The CDR3 runs to 11 residues. CDR1 GTSNPN and CDR2 SVGIG come from the germline V gene (reference sequence). Trimming took off 6 bases at V and 0 bases at J, with 3 bases between the two ends. The CDR3 DNA follows: TGTGCCTGTAGCTCCTACAATGAGCAGTTCTTC. Its protein is CACSSYNEQFF.

This chain uses TRBV3-1 (or the pseudogene TRBV3-2) with TRBJ2-1; perhaps TRBD2 as D (5 bases). Germline CDR1 LGHDT, CDR2 YNNKEL (reference sequence). CDR3 length equals 16 residues. V lost 0 bases, J lost 4 bases, and 13 bases lay in between. The CDR3 region has the DNA TGTGCCAGCAGCCAAGAGGTCTGGCGGGCGTACAATGAGCAGTTCTTC. This gives the protein CASSQEVWRAYNEQFF.

The chain couples TRBV5-1 to TRBJ2-2; 9 bases map to TRBD2. V was clipped by 1 base and J by 0 bases; unmatched bases: 4. The germline gives CDR1 SGHRS, CDR2 YFSETQ. This CDR3 spans 17 amino acids. The CDR3 loop reads CASSLFLAGPNTGELFF. CDR3 nucleotide sequence: TGCGCCAGCAGCTTGTTCCTAGCGGGGCCGAACACCGGGGAGCTGTTTTTT.

The CDR3 protein is CASSQRPITDTQYF. In DNA, the CDR3 is TGTGCCAGCTCACAGCGTCCCATTACAGATACGCAGTATTTT. The V call is TRBV18, the J call TRBJ2-3; no clear D gene. This CDR3 has 14 amino acids. With 4 bases removed from V and 3 bases from J, the gap between germline ends came to 11 bases. Per germline, CDR1 KGHSH and CDR2 LQKENI.

The chain carries TRBV19 and TRBJ2-1; D call uncertain. V lost 7 bases to trimming and J lost 4 bases, with 11 bases between them. The CDR3 consists of 13 residues. Germline V CDR1 and CDR2: LNHDA, SQIVND (reference sequence). CDR3 residues: CASTDLVYNEQFF. CDR3 sequence (DNA): TGTGCCAGTACCGACCTAGTTTACAATGAGCAGTTCTTC.

V is TRBV7-9 and J is TRBJ2-5; TRBD1 might be the D (6 bases). The V gene lost 5 bases and the J gene lost 3 bases, with 10 bases spanning the gap. Germline V gene sequence: CDR1 SEHNR, CDR2 FQNEAQ (reference sequence). The CDR3 covers 13 residues. The DNA of the CDR3 is TGTGCCAGCAGCCGTACAGGGAAAGAGACCCAGTACTTC. This codes for CASSRTGKETQYF.

The sample holds one count of this clone. This sequence joins TRBV7-2 and TRBJ2-7, with 11 bases aligning to TRBD2. Looked up from germline, CDR1 is SGHTA and CDR2 is FQGNSA. Trimming took 3 bases from V and 0 from J; bases not matched to a gene: 7. CDR3 size: 17 residues. The CDR3 protein is CASSFLTSGTLSYEQYF. In DNA, the CDR3 is TGTGCCAGCAGCTTTTTGACTAGCGGGACGCTCTCCTACGAGCAGTACTTC.

The gene calls are TRBV6-5 and TRBJ2-7; 7 bases map to TRBD1. CDR3 length equals 15 residues. Germline values: CDR1 MNHEY, CDR2 SVGAGI. Trimming took 7 bases from V and 1 from J; bases not matched to a gene: 10. The CDR3 DNA follows: TGTGCCAGCATAGCTCAAGACAGGGCATCCTACGAGCAGTACTTC. This gives the protein CASIAQDRASYEQYF.

This sequence joins TRBV7-2 and TRBJ2-2; TRBD2 matches at 10 bases. V dropped 1 base and J dropped 4; count of bases not matched to a gene: 6. CDR3 size: 17 residues. Per germline, CDR1 SGHTA and CDR2 FQGNSA. The CDR3 coding sequence is TGTGCCAGCAGCTTAGATATAGCGGGAGGAATCACCGGGGAGCTGTTTTTT. It translates to CASSLDIAGGITGELFF.

This chain links TRBV13 with TRBJ2-1; possible D gene TRBD2, 5 bases. V gave up 2 bases and J gave up 0 bases, with 14 bases separating them. Germline values: CDR1 PRHDT, CDR2 FYEKMQ (reference sequence). The CDR3 contains 17 residues. For the CDR3, the DNA is TGTGCCAGCAGCTTAATGGGCGGACTGAGCTCCTACAATGAGCAGTTCTTC. Protein sequence: CASSLMGGLSSYNEQFF.